A single sample is the source of the 7 T cell receptor beta chains below, sequenced in a study of blood T cell repertoires in COVID-19. The method was immunoSEQ multiplex PCR; TCRdb's version includes in-frame clones alone and lacks a portion of them. The sample lists about 210,000 clones; around 85% were seen once. Sequenced material: peripheral blood. Receptors originate from a middle-aged man with acute or convalescent COVID-19.

The chain recombines TRBV7-2 with TRBJ2-1; D is possibly TRBD1 (6 bases). The CDR3 spans 15 residues. V lost 2 bases, J lost 6 bases, and 14 bases lay in between. Germline V gives CDR1 SGHTA, CDR2 FQGNSA. In nucleotides, the CDR3 is TGTGCCAGCAGCTTAATTACAGGGTGGGGCAATGAGCAGTTCTTC. It specifies CASSLITGWGNEQFF.

The chain employs TRBV11-3 and TRBJ2-2; 11 positions match TRBD1. Per the germline V gene, CDR1 is SGHNT and CDR2 is YENEEA. The CDR3 totals 17 residues. Trimming removed 3 bases from V and 0 bases from J; junction bases left unmatched: 3. CDR3 sequence reads: CASSLGTGGPNTGELFF. DNA of the CDR3: TGTGCCAGCAGCTTGGGGACAGGGGGTCCGAACACCGGGGAGCTGTTTTTT. Using reference TRBV11-3 and TRBJ2-2 for the parts outside the CDR3, the full variable domain is EAGVVQSPRYKIIEKKQPVAFWCNPISGHNTLYWYLQNLGQGPELLIRYENEEAVDDSQLPKDRFSAERLKGVDSTLKIQPAELGDSAVYLCASSLGTGGPNTGELFFGEGSRLTVL.

This clone was recorded only once. This chain links TRBV2 with TRBJ2-1; the match to TRBD1 covers 8 bases. The CDR3 consists of 13 residues. V lost 8 bases and J lost 11; bases outside the gene matches: 11. CDR1 SNHLY and CDR2 FYNNEI come from the germline V gene. In DNA, the CDR3 is TGTGCCAGCGGGTCGGGACAGGATCACAAGCAGTTCTTC. This sequence encodes CASGSGQDHKQFF.

This clone was recorded only once. The chain recombines TRBV4-2 with TRBJ1-5; 9 bases match TRBD1. Germline V gene lookup returns CDR1 LGHNA and CDR2 YNFKEQ. The CDR3 is made up of 16 amino acids. Trimming cost V 3 bases and J 3 bases; bases outside gene matches: 6. CDR3 in DNA: TGTGCCAGCAGCCACCTCACAGGGGGCCTCAATCAGCCCCAGCATTTT. It codes for CASSHLTGGLNQPQHF.

The J gene is TRBJ2-1, the V gene TRBV6-5; D is perhaps TRBD2 (6 bases). The V gene's germline CDR1 is MNHEY and CDR2 SVGAGI. Between the trimmed V and J ends, which lost 5 bases and 5 bases, there was a span of 13 bases. The CDR3 has 14 residues. CDR3 protein: CASSRRVEDNEQFF. In nucleotides, the CDR3 is TGTGCCAGCAGTCGGAGGGTTGAGGACAATGAGCAGTTCTTC.

The sample holds a few counts of this clone. The chain links TRBV10-1 to TRBJ2-2; 7 bases match TRBD1. This CDR3 is 15 amino acids long. In germline, CDR1 is WNHNN, CDR2 SYGVQD (reference sequence). Losses at the gene ends were 10 bases for V and 2 bases for J; bases not matched to a gene: 10. The CDR3 nucleotides are TGCGCCATCTCCTCGGACAGGCAAAACACCGGGGAGCTGTTTTTT. This gives the protein CAISSDRQNTGELFF.

The V gene is TRBV11-3, the J gene TRBJ2-7; possibly TRBD2 for D (7 bases). The CDR3 contains 15 residues. Germline CDR1 reads SGHNT; CDR2 reads YENEEA. Deletions cut 5 bases from V and 3 bases from J, with 17 bases between. CDR3 sequence reads: CASSPSTGRDYEQYF. The CDR3 DNA sequence: TGTGCCAGCAGCCCTAGCACAGGGAGGGACTACGAGCAGTACTTC.